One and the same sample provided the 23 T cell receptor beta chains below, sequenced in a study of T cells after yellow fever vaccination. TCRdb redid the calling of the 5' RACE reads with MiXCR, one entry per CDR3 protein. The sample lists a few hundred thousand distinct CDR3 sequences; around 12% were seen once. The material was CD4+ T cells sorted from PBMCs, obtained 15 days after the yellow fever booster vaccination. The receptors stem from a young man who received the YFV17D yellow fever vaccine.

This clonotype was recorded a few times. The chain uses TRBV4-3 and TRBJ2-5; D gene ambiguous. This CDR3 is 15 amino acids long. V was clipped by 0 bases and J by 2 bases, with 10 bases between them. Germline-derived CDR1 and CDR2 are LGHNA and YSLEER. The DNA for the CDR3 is TGCGCCAGCAGCCAAGATCGGTACGGACAAGAGACCCAGTACTTC. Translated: CASSQDRYGQETQYF.

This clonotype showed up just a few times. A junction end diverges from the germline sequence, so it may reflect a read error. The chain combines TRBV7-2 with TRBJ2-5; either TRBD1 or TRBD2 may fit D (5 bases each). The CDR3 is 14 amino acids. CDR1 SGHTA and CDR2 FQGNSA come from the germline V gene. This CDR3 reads CASSPTGRQGTQYF. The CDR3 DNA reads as TGTGCCAGCAGCCCTACGGGACGGCAAGGGACCCAGTACTTC.

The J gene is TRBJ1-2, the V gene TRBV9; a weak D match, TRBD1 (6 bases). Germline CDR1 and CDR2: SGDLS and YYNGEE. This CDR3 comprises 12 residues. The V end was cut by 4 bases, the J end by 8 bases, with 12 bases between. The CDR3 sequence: CASSRRGLGYTF. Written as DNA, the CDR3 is TGTGCCAGCAGCAGAAGGGGGTTAGGCTACACCTTC.

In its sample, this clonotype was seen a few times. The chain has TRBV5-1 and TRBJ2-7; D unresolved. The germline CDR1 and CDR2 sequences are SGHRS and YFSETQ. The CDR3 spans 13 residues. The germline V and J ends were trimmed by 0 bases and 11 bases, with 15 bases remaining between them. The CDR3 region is CASSLAGLSWEYF. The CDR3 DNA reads TGCGCCAGCAGCTTGGCCGGGCTGAGCTGGGAGTACTTC.

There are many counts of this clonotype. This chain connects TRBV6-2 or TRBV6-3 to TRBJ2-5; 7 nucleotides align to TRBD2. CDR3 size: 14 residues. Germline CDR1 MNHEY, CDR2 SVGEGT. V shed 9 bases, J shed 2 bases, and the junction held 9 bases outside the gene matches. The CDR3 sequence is CASRDYQIQETQYF. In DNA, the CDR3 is TGTGCCAGTCGGGACTACCAAATTCAAGAGACCCAGTACTTC.

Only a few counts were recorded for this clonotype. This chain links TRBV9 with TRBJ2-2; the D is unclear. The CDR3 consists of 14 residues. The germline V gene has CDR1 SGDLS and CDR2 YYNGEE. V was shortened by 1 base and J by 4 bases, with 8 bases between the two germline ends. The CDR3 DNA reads TGTGCCAGCAGCGTAACACAGCTCACCGGGGAGCTGTTTTTT. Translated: CASSVTQLTGELFF.

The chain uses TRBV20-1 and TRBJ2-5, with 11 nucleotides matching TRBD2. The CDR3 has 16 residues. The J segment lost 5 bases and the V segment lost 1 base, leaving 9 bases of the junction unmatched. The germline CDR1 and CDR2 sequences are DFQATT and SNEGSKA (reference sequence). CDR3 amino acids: CSARGTSGRHGETQYF. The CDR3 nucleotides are TGCAGTGCTAGAGGGACTAGCGGGCGACACGGCGAGACCCAGTACTTC.

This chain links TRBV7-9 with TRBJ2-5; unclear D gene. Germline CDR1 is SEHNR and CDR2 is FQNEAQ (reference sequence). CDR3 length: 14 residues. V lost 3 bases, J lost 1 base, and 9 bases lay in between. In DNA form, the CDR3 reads TGTGCCAGCAGCTTTTCCATCCCCCAAGAGACCCAGTACTTC. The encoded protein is CASSFSIPQETQYF.

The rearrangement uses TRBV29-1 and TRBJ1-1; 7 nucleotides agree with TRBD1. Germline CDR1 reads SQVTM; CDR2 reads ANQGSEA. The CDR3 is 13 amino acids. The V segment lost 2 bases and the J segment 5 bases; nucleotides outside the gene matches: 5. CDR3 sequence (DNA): TGCAGCGTTGAAAGGACAGGTCGAACTGAAGCTTTCTTT. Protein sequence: CSVERTGRTEAFF.

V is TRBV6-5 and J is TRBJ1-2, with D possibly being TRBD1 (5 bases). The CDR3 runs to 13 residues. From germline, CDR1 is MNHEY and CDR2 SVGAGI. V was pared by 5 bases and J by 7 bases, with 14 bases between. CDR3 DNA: TGTGCCAGCAGTGCCGCCGGGGCCCGTGGCTACACCTTC. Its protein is CASSAAGARGYTF.

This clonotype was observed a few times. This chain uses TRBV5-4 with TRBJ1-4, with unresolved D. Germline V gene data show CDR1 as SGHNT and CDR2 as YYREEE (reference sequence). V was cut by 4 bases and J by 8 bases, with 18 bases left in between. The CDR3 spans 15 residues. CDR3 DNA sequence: TGTGCCAGCAGCCAAACGTCGGCAGTAGGAGAAAAACTGTTTTTT. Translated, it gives CASSQTSAVGEKLFF.

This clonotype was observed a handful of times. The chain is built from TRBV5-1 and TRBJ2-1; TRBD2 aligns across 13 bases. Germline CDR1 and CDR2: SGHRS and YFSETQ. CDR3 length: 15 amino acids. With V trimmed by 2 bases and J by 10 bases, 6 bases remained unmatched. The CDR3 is CASSFPGTSGTEQFF. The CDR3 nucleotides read TGCGCCAGCAGCTTTCCCGGGACTAGCGGGACCGAGCAGTTCTTC.

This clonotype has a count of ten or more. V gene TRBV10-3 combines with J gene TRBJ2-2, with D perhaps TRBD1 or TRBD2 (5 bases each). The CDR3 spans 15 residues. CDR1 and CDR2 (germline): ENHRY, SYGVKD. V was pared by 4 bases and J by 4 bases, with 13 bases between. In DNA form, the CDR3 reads TGTGCCATCAGTGGTGAGGGGCGACTCACCGGGGAGCTGTTTTTT. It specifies CAISGEGRLTGELFF.

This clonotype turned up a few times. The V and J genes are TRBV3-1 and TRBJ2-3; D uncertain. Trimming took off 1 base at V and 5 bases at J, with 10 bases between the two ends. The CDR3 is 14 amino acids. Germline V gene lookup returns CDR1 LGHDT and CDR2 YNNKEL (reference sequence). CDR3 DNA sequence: TGTGCCAGCAGCCAAGGCTTCCCAGGAGATACGCAGTATTTT. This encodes CASSQGFPGDTQYF.

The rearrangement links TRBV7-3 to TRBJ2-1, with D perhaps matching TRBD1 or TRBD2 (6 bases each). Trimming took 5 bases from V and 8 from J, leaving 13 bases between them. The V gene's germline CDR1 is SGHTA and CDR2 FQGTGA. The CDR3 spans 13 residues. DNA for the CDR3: TGTGCCAGCAGCAGGGGGGTCCGGGATGAGCAGTTCTTC. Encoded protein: CASSRGVRDEQFF.

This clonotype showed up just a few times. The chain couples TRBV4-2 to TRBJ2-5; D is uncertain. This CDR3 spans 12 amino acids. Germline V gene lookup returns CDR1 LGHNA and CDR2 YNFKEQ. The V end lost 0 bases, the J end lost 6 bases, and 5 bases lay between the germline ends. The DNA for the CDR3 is TGTGCCAGCAGCCAAGATAGGCAGACCCAGTACTTC. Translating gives CASSQDRQTQYF.

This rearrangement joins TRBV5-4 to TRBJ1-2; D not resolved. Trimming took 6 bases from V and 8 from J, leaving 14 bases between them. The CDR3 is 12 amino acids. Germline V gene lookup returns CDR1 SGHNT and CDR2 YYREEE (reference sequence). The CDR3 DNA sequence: TGTGCCAGCACCCTCAAAGACCGCGGCTACACCTTC. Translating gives CASTLKDRGYTF.

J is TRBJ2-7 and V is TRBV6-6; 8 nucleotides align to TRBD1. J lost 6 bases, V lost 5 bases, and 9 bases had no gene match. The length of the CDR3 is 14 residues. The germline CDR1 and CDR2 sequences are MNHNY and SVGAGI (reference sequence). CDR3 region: CASSLPRQGSEQYF. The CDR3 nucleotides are TGTGCCAGCAGTCTTCCCCGACAGGGGTCCGAGCAGTACTTC.

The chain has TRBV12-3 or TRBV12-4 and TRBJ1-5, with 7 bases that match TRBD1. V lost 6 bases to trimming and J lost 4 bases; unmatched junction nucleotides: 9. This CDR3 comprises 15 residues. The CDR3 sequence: CASRPQGGGNQPQHF. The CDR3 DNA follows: TGTGCCAGCAGACCTCAGGGGGGGGGTAATCAGCCCCAGCATTTT.

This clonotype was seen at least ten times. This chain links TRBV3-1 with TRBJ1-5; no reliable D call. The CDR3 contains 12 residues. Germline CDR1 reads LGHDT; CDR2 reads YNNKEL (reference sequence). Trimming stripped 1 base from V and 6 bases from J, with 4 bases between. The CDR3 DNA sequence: TGTGCCAGCAGCCAAGTTGGTCAGCCCCAGCATTTT. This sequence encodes CASSQVGQPQHF.

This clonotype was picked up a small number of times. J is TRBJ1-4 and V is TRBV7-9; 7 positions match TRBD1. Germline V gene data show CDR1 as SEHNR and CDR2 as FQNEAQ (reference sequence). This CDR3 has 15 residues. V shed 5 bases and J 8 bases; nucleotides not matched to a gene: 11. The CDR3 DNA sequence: TGTGCCAGCAGCACCCAGGGGGACAGCGGAGAAAAACTGTTTTTT. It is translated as CASSTQGDSGEKLFF.

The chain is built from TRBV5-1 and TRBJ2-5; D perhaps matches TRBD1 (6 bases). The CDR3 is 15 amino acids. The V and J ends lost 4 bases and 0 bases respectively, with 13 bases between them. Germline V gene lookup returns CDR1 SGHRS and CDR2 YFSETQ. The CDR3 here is CASSPTGPNQETQYF. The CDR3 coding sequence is TGCGCCAGCAGCCCCACAGGGCCTAACCAAGAGACCCAGTACTTC.

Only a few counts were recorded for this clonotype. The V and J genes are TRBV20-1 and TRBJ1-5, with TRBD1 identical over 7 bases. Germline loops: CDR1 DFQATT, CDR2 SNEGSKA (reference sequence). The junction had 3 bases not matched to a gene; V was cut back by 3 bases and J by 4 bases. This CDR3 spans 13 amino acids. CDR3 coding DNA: TGCAGTGCTAGGGACAGGCTGAATCAGCCCCAGCATTTT. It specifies CSARDRLNQPQHF.